The 32 T cell receptor beta chains reported below all come from one sample, sequenced in a study of blood T cells in healthy people across ages. A second PCR of roughly 7 to 11 cycles used a sample-barcoded 5' primer and a J-beta primer mix. TCRdb analysed the 5' RACE reads with MiXCR anew, one entry per CDR3 protein. The sample consists of about 800,000 distinct CDR3 sequences, about 25% of them appearing once. This same sample was also taken into another study, of T cells of mothers and their children.

Sequencing input: blood. These receptors were taken from a boy under 18 in good health.

V usage is TRBV7-3 and J usage is TRBJ2-1; no reliable D call. Trimming left V 5 bases short and J 1 base short, with 12 bases between. Germline lookup yields CDR1 SGHTA and CDR2 FQGTGA. The CDR3 sequence is 15 residues long. CDR3 nucleotides: TGTGCCAGCAGCGTGCAAGGAGCATCCTACAATGAGCAGTTCTTC. Protein product: CASSVQGASYNEQFF.

This clonotype was observed a few times. This chain uses TRBV2 with TRBJ2-1; D may be TRBD1 or TRBD2 (6 bases each). V was shortened by 7 bases and J by 5 bases, with 15 bases between the two germline ends. The germline gives CDR1 SNHLY, CDR2 FYNNEI. The CDR3 spans 14 residues. The CDR3 coding sequence is TGTGCCAGCAAGGGGGGTACCGTCGACAATGAGCAGTTCTTC. Residues: CASKGGTVDNEQFF.

The V gene is TRBV5-1, the J gene TRBJ2-7; D gene uncertain. This CDR3 spans 14 amino acids. Trimming removed 4 bases from V and 2 bases from J, with 13 bases in between. Germline V gives CDR1 SGHRS, CDR2 YFSETQ. CDR3: CASSHPTPPYEQYF. The CDR3 DNA reads TGCGCCAGCAGCCACCCCACTCCACCCTACGAGCAGTACTTC.

The chain uses TRBV2 and TRBJ1-1; D is unclear. Germline-derived CDR1 and CDR2 are SNHLY and FYNNEI. Deletions cut 6 bases from V and 5 bases from J, with 13 bases between. The CDR3 covers 13 residues. As DNA, the CDR3 is TGTGCCAGCAGGTCTGCTTTTGGGACTGAAGCTTTCTTT. It codes for CASRSAFGTEAFF.

This clonotype was seen a handful of times. The chain links TRBV6-2 or TRBV6-3 to TRBJ2-5, with 7 bases aligning to TRBD1. The assigned J gene may be wrong: the sequence end matches TRBJ2-1 better. This CDR3 has 14 amino acids. Germline lookup yields CDR1 MNHEY and CDR2 SVGEGT. This CDR3 reads CASSYSRQGNEQFF. DNA for the CDR3: TGTGCCAGCAGTTACTCAAGACAGGGAAATGAGCAGTTCTTC.

Ten or more counts support this clonotype. CDR3 DNA sequence: TGTGCCAGCGGGACAGGTTCCTACGAGCAGTACTTC. This gives the protein CASGTGSYEQYF. This rearrangement joins TRBV7-9 to TRBJ2-7, with 8 bases aligning to TRBD1. Per germline, CDR1 SEHNR and CDR2 FQNEAQ (reference sequence). This CDR3 has 12 amino acids. The J segment lost 1 base and the V segment lost 8 bases, leaving 1 base of the junction unmatched.

Concerning this clonotype itself: The germline gene is not matched at one end of the junction; a read error may be the cause. V gene TRBV2 combines with J gene TRBJ1-3; no definite D call. Germline V CDR1 and CDR2: SNHLY, FYNNEI. The CDR3 totals 17 residues. The CDR3 nucleotides read TGTGCCAGCAGTGAAGCGCAATTTAGGAGGGCTGGAAGCACCATATATTTT. Its translation is CASSEAQFRRAGSTIYF.

V usage is TRBV20-1 and J usage is TRBJ1-5, with D maybe TRBD1 (6 bases). The CDR3 sequence is 13 residues long. Germline CDR1 DFQATT, CDR2 SNEGSKA (reference sequence). V was shortened by 6 bases and J by 3 bases, with 12 bases between the two germline ends. The CDR3 DNA follows: TGCAGTGCCCCCCGGACAGCCAATCAGCCCCAGCATTTT. This sequence encodes CSAPRTANQPQHF.

This clonotype came up a few times. This chain links TRBV12-3 or TRBV12-4 with TRBJ2-3; D is ambiguous. Trimming left V 3 bases short and J 3 bases short, with 10 bases between. The CDR3 runs to 14 residues. The CDR3: CASSFLRGTDTQYF. The CDR3 nucleotides are TGTGCCAGCAGTTTTCTCAGAGGAACAGATACGCAGTATTTT.

CDR3 in amino acids: CASSGRGSGTKETQYF. As DNA, the CDR3 is TGTGCCAGCAGTGGCAGGGGGTCAGGAACCAAAGAGACCCAGTACTTC. This chain joins TRBV25-1 and TRBJ2-5, with 7 nucleotides matching TRBD1. V shed 4 bases and J 3 bases; nucleotides not matched to a gene: 11. CDR1 and CDR2 (germline): MGHDK, SYGVNS. The CDR3 has 16 amino acids.

The V call is TRBV20-1, the J call TRBJ2-5; the D call may be TRBD1 or TRBD2 (5 bases each). The closer fit of TRBJ2-7 to the DNA end suggests the J call may be wrong. Germline CDR1 and CDR2: DFQATT and SNEGSKA (reference sequence). This CDR3 comprises 13 residues. CDR3 sequence reads: CSARGGERYEQYF. As DNA, the CDR3 is TGCAGTGCTAGAGGAGGGGAGCGCTACGAGCAGTACTTC.

V is TRBV11-2 and J is TRBJ2-7; D is uncertain. Germline V gene data show CDR1 as SGHAT and CDR2 as FQNNGV. CDR3 length equals 14 residues. With 5 bases removed from V and 3 bases from J, the gap between germline ends came to 14 bases. The CDR3 spells CASSPCPIIYEQYF. The CDR3, as DNA: TGTGCCAGCAGCCCTTGCCCTATAATCTACGAGCAGTACTTC.

This clonotype occurred a few times. V is TRBV20-1 and J is TRBJ1-4, with D unresolved. This CDR3 contains 12 residues. V lost 2 bases and J 6 bases, leaving 7 bases between the germline ends. The germline V gene has CDR1 DFQATT and CDR2 SNEGSKA (reference sequence). In nucleotides, the CDR3 is TGCAGTGCTAGACACCCTTATGAAAAACTGTTTTTT. Its protein product is CSARHPYEKLFF.

The V gene is TRBV27, the J gene TRBJ1-4; D perhaps matches TRBD1 (5 bases). The CDR3 length is 13 residues. The germline V gene has CDR1 MNHEY and CDR2 SMNVEV (reference sequence). Trimming removed 4 bases from V and 10 bases from J, with 13 bases in between. The CDR3 DNA follows: TGTGCCAGCAGTTCAGGGAATGAAGGAAAACTGTTTTTT. Its translation is CASSSGNEGKLFF.

The rearrangement uses TRBV20-1 and TRBJ2-3, with unresolved D. The CDR3 loop spans 13 amino acids. Deletions cut 5 bases from V and 0 bases from J, with 9 bases between. From germline, CDR1 is DFQATT and CDR2 SNEGSKA (reference sequence). Here the CDR3 reads CSARSASTDTQYF. Written as DNA, the CDR3 is TGCAGTGCTCGTTCGGCTAGCACAGATACGCAGTATTTT.

V gene TRBV7-2 combines with J gene TRBJ2-3, with TRBD1 matching 9 bases. The germline V gene has CDR1 SGHTA and CDR2 FQGNSA. The CDR3 contains 16 residues. With V trimmed by 1 base and J by 2 bases, 4 bases remained unmatched. This CDR3 is CASSLDGTGNTDTQYF. CDR3 in DNA: TGTGCCAGCAGCTTAGATGGGACAGGGAACACAGATACGCAGTATTTT.

This clonotype was counted only a few times. The gene calls are TRBV4-1 and TRBJ2-3, with D perhaps TRBD1 or TRBD2 (5 bases each). Germline values: CDR1 MGHRA, CDR2 YSYEKL. The CDR3 covers 16 residues. The germline V and J ends were trimmed by 0 bases and 4 bases, with 14 bases remaining between them. CDR3 in amino acids: CASSQEYGANADTQYF. The CDR3 coding sequence is TGCGCCAGCAGCCAAGAATACGGGGCTAACGCAGATACGCAGTATTTT.

V gene TRBV15 combines with J gene TRBJ2-3; the D call may be TRBD1 or TRBD2 (5 bases each). V dropped 5 bases and J dropped 0 bases, with 18 bases sitting between them. This CDR3 spans 17 amino acids. In germline, CDR1 is LNHNV, CDR2 YYDKDF (reference sequence). Here the CDR3 reads CATSLRDPRRSTDTQYF. CDR3 DNA sequence: TGTGCCACCAGCCTCCGGGACCCGAGACGGAGCACAGATACGCAGTATTTT. The full variable domain, in which reference TRBV15 and TRBJ2-3 provide the parts outside the CDR3, is DAMVIQNPRYQVTQFGKPVTLSCSQTLNHNVMYWYQQKSSQAPKLLFHYYDKDFNNEADTPDNFQSRRPNTSFCFLDIRSPGLGDTAMYLCATSLRDPRRSTDTQYFGPGTRLTVL.

This clonotype showed up just a few times. The chain is built from TRBV13 and TRBJ2-3; 8 nucleotides agree with TRBD2. Trimming cost V 8 bases and J 0 bases; bases outside gene matches: 10. CDR1 is PRHDT and CDR2 is FYEKMQ in the germline V gene (reference sequence). The CDR3 is made up of 16 amino acids. CDR3 in amino acids: CASSFGGGKSTDTQYF. The DNA for the CDR3 is TGTGCCAGCTCCTTCGGCGGGGGGAAAAGCACAGATACGCAGTATTTT.

The rearrangement links TRBV7-3 to TRBJ2-5; 12 positions agree with TRBD1. Judging by the DNA end, TRBJ2-1 fits better; the J call may be wrong. Germline CDR1 is SGHTA and CDR2 is FQGTGA. This CDR3 region has 15 residues. CDR3 sequence reads: CASSLGTGGLREQFF. The CDR3 coding sequence is TGTGCCAGCAGCCTAGGGACAGGGGGCTTGCGTGAGCAGTTCTTC.

The chain employs TRBV21-1 and TRBJ1-2. TRBV21-1 is tagged as a pseudogene. The CDR3 runs 13 residues. The CDR3 region is CASSKGWQYGYTF. For the CDR3, the DNA is TGTGCCAGCAGCAAAGGTTGGCAGTATGGCTACACCTTC.

This clonotype occurred a few times. The genes are TRBV29-1 and TRBJ2-3; 13 nucleotides align to TRBD2. The germline V gene has CDR1 SQVTM and CDR2 ANQGSEA. The CDR3 runs 14 residues. The CDR3 region has the DNA TGCAGGGTGGAGACTAGCGGGAGGTCGGATACGCAGTATTTT. It encodes CRVETSGRSDTQYF.

The sample holds a few counts of this clonotype. The chain joins TRBV20-1 to TRBJ1-5; D not resolved. Trimming took 4 bases from V and 4 from J, leaving 17 bases between them. This CDR3 comprises 15 residues. Germline V gives CDR1 DFQATT, CDR2 SNEGSKA (reference sequence). CDR3 in amino acids: CSAKPSVGENQPQHF. The CDR3 bases are TGCAGTGCTAAGCCTTCGGTGGGTGAGAATCAGCCCCAGCATTTT.

The chain links TRBV12-3 or TRBV12-4 to TRBJ2-5; D is unclear. Trimming stripped 9 bases from V and 5 bases from J, with 22 bases between. This CDR3 has 15 residues. CDR3 DNA sequence: TGTGCCAGTTCCATTGGGGAAGGTGGGTTGGAGACCCAGTACTTC. Translation gives CASSIGEGGLETQYF.

This clonotype was counted between two and nine times. The chain links TRBV5-6 to TRBJ2-7, with D unresolved. CDR3 size: 12 residues. V was trimmed by 0 bases and J by 7 bases, leaving 8 bases between them. The germline gives CDR1 SGHDT, CDR2 YYEEEE. CDR3 in DNA: TGTGCCAGCAGCTTGGCCCCCCAGGAGCAGTACTTC. Amino acid sequence: CASSLAPQEQYF.

This clonotype was counted only a few times. The chain couples TRBV7-8 to TRBJ2-4, with D perhaps TRBD1 (7 bases). This CDR3 is 16 amino acids long. Between the trimmed V and J ends, which lost 5 bases and 6 bases, there was a span of 20 bases. The germline V gene has CDR1 SGHVS and CDR2 FQNEAQ. DNA for the CDR3: TGTGCCAGCAGCCCACGACAGGGAGGTAGTGTAAACATTCAGTACTTC. It codes for CASSPRQGGSVNIQYF.

The rearrangement links TRBV4-1 to TRBJ2-1; the D is unclear. Germline assignment: CDR1 MGHRA and CDR2 YSYEKL. The V gene lost 1 base and the J gene lost 3 bases, with 13 bases spanning the gap. This CDR3 has 16 amino acids. DNA of the CDR3: TGCGCCAGCAGCCAAGTACCCGCGTCAGACTACAATGAGCAGTTCTTC. This encodes CASSQVPASDYNEQFF.

This clonotype has only a few counts. A read error may account for a junction end that differs from germline. The chain links TRBV7-9 to TRBJ2-5, with unresolved D. CDR1 and CDR2 from the germline V gene are SEHNR and FQNEAQ (reference sequence). This CDR3 has 14 residues. CDR3 in amino acids: CASGLVDSEETQYF. The CDR3 coding sequence is TGTGCCAGCGGCTTAGTAGACTCCGAGGAGACCCAGTACTTC.

The chain uses TRBV9 and TRBJ2-1; D is possibly TRBD1 or TRBD2 (5 bases each). Germline-derived CDR1 and CDR2 are SGDLS and YYNGEE. CDR3 size: 15 residues. Trimming shortened V by 0 bases and J by 4 bases, and 11 bases separated the two germline ends. In nucleotides, the CDR3 is TGTGCCAGCAGCGTAGACACAGGCGGGTACAATGAGCAGTTCTTC. It translates to CASSVDTGGYNEQFF.

This clonotype has more than one count but fewer than ten. Sequence at one end of the junction differs from germline and may be a read error. V gene TRBV6-6 combines with J gene TRBJ1-1, with TRBD1 as a possible D gene (5 bases). Germline-derived CDR1 and CDR2 are MNHNY and SVGAGI (reference sequence). This CDR3 is 14 amino acids long. CDR3 protein: CAGSYPDMNTEAFF. As DNA, the CDR3 is TGTGCCGGCAGTTACCCGGACATGAACACTGAAGCTTTCTTT.

The count of this clonotype is one. The chain couples TRBV12-3 or TRBV12-4 to TRBJ2-1; D unclear. Between the trimmed V and J ends, which lost 8 bases and 5 bases, there was a span of 10 bases. CDR3 length: 12 amino acids. CDR3: CASGYLHNEQFF. The CDR3 DNA reads as TGTGCCAGCGGGTACCTTCACAATGAGCAGTTCTTC.

The rearrangement links TRBV28 to TRBJ1-2, with TRBD1 matching over 9 bases. Trimming at V came to 6 bases and at J to 5 bases, leaving 7 bases not matched to a gene. The CDR3 totals 14 residues. Germline lookup yields CDR1 MDHEN and CDR2 SYDVKM. CDR3 protein: CASSPTDRGYGYTF. The CDR3 DNA is TGTGCCAGCAGCCCTACTGACAGGGGGTATGGCTACACCTTC.